This TCR beta chain was sequenced for a study of T cell repertoires in cytomegalovirus infection. Study outcomes and limitations: In two of eight donors, the top clonotype was HLA-C-restricted CMV-specific.

Germline loops: CDR1 SGDLS, CDR2 YYNGEE. The V and J ends lost 0 bases and 4 bases respectively, with 12 bases between them. The CDR3 length is 15 residues. TCRdb analysed the reads with MiXCR anew, one entry per CDR3 protein. Here the sample spans a few hundred thousand distinct CDR3 sequences, around 15% being singletons. With regard to this clonotype: What it binds is not known.

The source of this sequence is a human donor in good health (CMV status not recorded). Some clones in this sample may be carry-over from other donors' samples. The V call is TRBV9, the J call TRBJ2-3; no firm D call. The sequenced sample was CD8+ T cells from PBMCs. Here the CDR3 DNA reads TGTGCCAGCAGCGTAGCCGTGGGTGAGGCAGATACGCAGTATTTT. Residues: CASSVAVGEADTQYF.